Below, 24 T cell receptor beta chains from the same sample are listed, as sequenced in a study of sequential checkpoint blockade in melanoma. As to treatment: randomized to nivolumab then ipilimumab (arm A) or the reverse (arm B). The repertoire was sequenced with immunoSEQ multiplex PCR; TCRdb's copy has only in-frame clones and lacks some. The table lists tens of thousands of clones, 70% to 90% of them singletons. The sequencing here drew on CD8+ T cells sorted from blood (inferred from file names), taken from a patient given nivolumab and ipilimumab in sequence. These receptors were collected from a human donor with melanoma.

The CDR3 reads CASSLMGSGRTYEQYF. The CDR3 bases are TGTGCCAGCAGCTTGATGGGTTCCGGGAGGACCTACGAGCAGTACTTC. V usage is TRBV5-6 and J usage is TRBJ2-7; 7 bases are a match to TRBD2. The CDR3 runs 16 residues. J gave up 2 bases and V 1 base, and 9 bases lay outside the gene matches. Germline values: CDR1 SGHDT, CDR2 YYEEEE.

This chain connects TRBV15 to TRBJ2-5, with TRBD1 as a possible D gene (5 bases). The CDR3 runs 17 residues. V gave up 1 base and J gave up 1 base, with 16 bases separating them. Germline CDR1 reads LNHNV; CDR2 reads YYDKDF (reference sequence). The CDR3 region is CATSRGPQGTSQETQYF. As DNA, the CDR3 is TGTGCCACCAGCAGAGGCCCCCAGGGTACGAGCCAAGAGACCCAGTACTTC.

The rearrangement links TRBV2 to TRBJ2-7, with 12 nucleotides matching TRBD1. Germline lookup yields CDR1 SNHLY and CDR2 FYNNEI. J gave up 5 bases and V 3 bases, and 5 bases lay outside the gene matches. The CDR3 extends over 15 amino acids. Written as DNA, the CDR3 is TGTGCCAGCAGTGATCCGGGACAGGGGGCAAACGAGCAGTACTTC. Protein product: CASSDPGQGANEQYF.

This clone showed up just once. The rearrangement uses TRBV14 and TRBJ2-7; possible D gene TRBD1, 5 bases. V lost 1 base and J 0 bases, leaving 16 bases between the germline ends. Germline CDR1 reads SGHDN; CDR2 reads FVKESK. The CDR3 loop spans 17 amino acids. The CDR3 is CASSQGQQAIYSYEQYF. The CDR3, as DNA: TGTGCCAGCAGCCAAGGGCAACAGGCGATCTACTCCTACGAGCAGTACTTC.

The V gene is TRBV27, the J gene TRBJ1-2; weak D call: TRBD1 (5 bases). CDR3 length equals 13 residues. The V end lost 3 bases, the J end lost 4 bases, and 9 bases lay between the germline ends. CDR1 is MNHEY, CDR2 SMNVEV, per germline (reference sequence). For the CDR3, the DNA is TGTGCCAGCAGTTTGTGGGGCGGCTATGGCTACACCTTC. Translated, it gives CASSLWGGYGYTF.

The rearrangement joins TRBV19 to TRBJ1-2; D gene ambiguous. The CDR3 length is 15 residues. V dropped 3 bases and J dropped 0 bases, with 11 bases sitting between them. Germline V lookup: CDR1 LNHDA, CDR2 SQIVND (reference sequence). CDR3 DNA: TGTGCCAGTAGTATGTCAGGATCGGCTAACTATGGCTACACCTTC. This codes for CASSMSGSANYGYTF.

The chain uses TRBV7-2 and TRBJ1-2, with TRBD1 matching over 8 bases. Trimming took 3 bases from V and 8 from J; bases not matched to a gene: 5. Germline V gene lookup returns CDR1 SGHTA and CDR2 FQGNSA. This CDR3 is 13 amino acids long. The CDR3 loop reads CASSFLTGEGYTF. The CDR3 DNA reads as TGTGCCAGCAGCTTCTTGACAGGGGAAGGCTACACCTTC.

This sequence joins TRBV19 and TRBJ2-7; TRBD2 aligns across 10 bases. V shed 1 base, J shed 4 bases, and the junction held 4 bases outside the gene matches. Germline V gene data show CDR1 as LNHDA and CDR2 as SQIVND (reference sequence). This CDR3 is 15 amino acids long. The CDR3 spells CASSIGLAGAYEQYV. The CDR3 nucleotides are TGTGCCAGTAGTATAGGGCTAGCGGGGGCATACGAGCAGTACGTC.

The chain links TRBV7-8 to TRBJ1-2, with 11 bases fitting TRBD1. V was clipped by 5 bases and J by 2 bases; unmatched bases: 4. The germline V gene has CDR1 SGHVS and CDR2 FQNEAQ. The CDR3 extends over 15 amino acids. The CDR3 DNA is TGTGCCAGCAGCCATGGGGACAGGGGGAACTATGGCTACACCTTC. Residues: CASSHGDRGNYGYTF.

Notes on this clone: Its ends do not fully match the called genes, so a read error is possible. CDR3 sequence (DNA): TGTGTCAGCAGCCATCAGACAGGGAAAGGTGAAAAACTGTTTTTT. This translates into CVSSHQTGKGEKLFF. The chain is built from TRBV7-9 and TRBJ1-4, with TRBD1 matching over 7 bases. This CDR3 comprises 15 residues. Germline lookup yields CDR1 SEHNR and CDR2 FQNEAQ (reference sequence).

This clone was detected a few times. This sequence joins TRBV9 and TRBJ1-1, with D hard to call. V was trimmed by 3 bases and J by 1 base, leaving 7 bases between them. Germline lookup yields CDR1 SGDLS and CDR2 YYNGEE. This CDR3 has 13 amino acids. CDR3 sequence (DNA): TGTGCCAGCAGCGAAGGAGGGAACACTGAAGCTTTCTTT. Protein: CASSEGGNTEAFF.

The table lists this clone with a few counts. One end of the junction does not line up with germline, which may come from a read error. The genes are TRBV2 and TRBJ2-1; TRBD1 aligns across 8 bases. The length of the CDR3 is 13 residues. Per the germline V gene, CDR1 is SNHLY and CDR2 is FYNNEI. CDR3 sequence reads: CASTPSPGQEGVF. In DNA form, the CDR3 reads TGTGCCAGCACTCCTTCGCCGGGACAGGAAGGGGTCTTC.

CDR3 sequence reads: CAPGGEQFF. The CDR3 nucleotides read TGTGCCCCCGGGGGTGAGCAGTTCTTC. The chain is built from TRBV7-9 and TRBJ2-1; TRBD2 is a possible D gene (6 bases). Germline CDR1 SEHNR, CDR2 FQNEAQ (reference sequence). The CDR3 consists of 9 residues. Trimming shortened V by 11 bases and J by 9 bases, and 8 bases separated the two germline ends.

This clone has a single count. The V call is TRBV13, the J call TRBJ2-7; a weak D match, TRBD1 (6 bases). V lost 3 bases, J lost 0 bases, and 15 bases lay in between. The CDR3 has 16 amino acids. Per germline, CDR1 PRHDT and CDR2 FYEKMQ (reference sequence). The CDR3 is CASSLGADPSSYEQYF. The CDR3 DNA follows: TGTGCCAGCAGCTTGGGGGCCGATCCGAGCTCCTACGAGCAGTACTTC.

This clone was picked up a small number of times. V is TRBV7-6 and J is TRBJ2-7; 11 bases line up with TRBD1. V lost 3 bases, J lost 4 bases, and 5 bases stayed unmatched. The V gene's germline CDR1 is SGHVS and CDR2 FNYEAQ. This CDR3 region has 15 residues. CDR3 sequence: CASSLGGTGGYEQYV. The DNA of the CDR3 is TGTGCCAGCAGCTTGGGTGGGACAGGGGGATACGAGCAGTACGTC.

This clone appeared a single time. The J gene is TRBJ2-3, the V gene TRBV9; D uncertain. Germline V lookup: CDR1 SGDLS, CDR2 YYNGEE. V was trimmed by 1 base and J by 0 bases, leaving 9 bases between them. The CDR3 spans 15 residues. Written as DNA, the CDR3 is TGTGCCAGCAGCGTACTGACACTTAGCACAGATACGCAGTATTTT. Amino acids: CASSVLTLSTDTQYF.

This sequence joins TRBV27 and TRBJ2-7, with a tentative D call TRBD1 (5 bases). Trimming stripped 8 bases from V and 1 base from J, with 12 bases between. CDR1 is MNHEY, CDR2 SMNVEV, per germline (reference sequence). The CDR3 sequence is 13 residues long. CDR3 DNA: TGTGCCAGCGGACCCACAGGATCCTACGAGCAGTACTTC. Amino acid sequence: CASGPTGSYEQYF.

The chain recombines TRBV7-3 with TRBJ2-7; 7 bases match TRBD1. The CDR3 totals 15 residues. Looked up from germline, CDR1 is SGHTA and CDR2 is FQGTGA. Trimming at V came to 0 bases and at J to 2 bases, leaving 4 bases not matched to a gene. The CDR3 spells CASSLTSGQPYEQYF. The CDR3 region has the DNA TGTGCCAGCAGCTTAACGTCGGGACAGCCCTACGAGCAGTACTTC.

The J gene is TRBJ2-1, the V gene TRBV5-4; a possible D gene is TRBD1 (5 bases). Between the trimmed V and J ends, which lost 3 bases and 0 bases, there was a span of 13 bases. In germline, CDR1 is SGHNT, CDR2 YYREEE (reference sequence). The CDR3 totals 16 residues. Here the CDR3 DNA reads TGTGCCAGCAGCTCATCGACAGACTCCTCCTACAATGAGCAGTTCTTC. It specifies CASSSSTDSSYNEQFF.

There are a few counts of this clone. The chain recombines TRBV18 with TRBJ2-2; 7 bases are a match to TRBD1. The ends lost 4 bases at V and 3 bases at J; junction bases unmatched: 11. The CDR3 runs to 17 residues. CDR1 is KGHSH and CDR2 is LQKENI in the germline V gene. The CDR3 nucleotides read TGTGCCAGCTCACGCGACATCCGGGACAGATACACCGGGGAGCTGTTTTTT. Translated: CASSRDIRDRYTGELFF.

The chain carries TRBV14 and TRBJ2-7; 7 nucleotides line up with TRBD1. The CDR3 is 14 residues long. Germline V gene sequence: CDR1 SGHDN, CDR2 FVKESK. Trimming took 4 bases from V and 4 from J; bases not matched to a gene: 7. CDR3 nucleotide sequence: TGTGCCAGCAGCCCCGGGACAGACCCATACGAGCAGTACGTC. Amino acid sequence: CASSPGTDPYEQYV.

V is TRBV14 and J is TRBJ2-3; maybe TRBD2 (6 bases). This CDR3 region has 14 residues. The V end lost 3 bases, the J end lost 6 bases, and 13 bases lay between the germline ends. CDR1 is SGHDN, CDR2 FVKESK, per germline. This CDR3 is CASSHLLASDTQYF. The CDR3 DNA follows: TGTGCCAGCAGCCACCTACTAGCTTCGGATACGCAGTATTTT. The full variable domain, rest sourced from reference TRBV14 and TRBJ2-3, is EAGVTQFPSHSVIEKGQTVTLRCDPISGHDNLYWYRRVMGKEIKFLLHFVKESKQDESGMPNNRFLAERTGGTYSTLKVQPAELEDSGVYFCASSHLLASDTQYFGPGTRLTVL.

The rearrangement links TRBV27 to TRBJ2-7; 9 bases agree with TRBD2. The CDR3 runs to 15 residues. The germline V gene encodes CDR1 MNHEY and CDR2 SMNVEV (reference sequence). Germline trimming cut 8 bases from V and 1 base from J; bases unmatched to any gene: 9. The CDR3 nucleotides are TGTGCCAGCGGGGAGGGAGCGGGAGGTTCCTACGAGCAGTACTTC. Translating gives CASGEGAGGSYEQYF.

V is TRBV10-3 and J is TRBJ1-5, with D perhaps matching TRBD1 (5 bases). Looked up from germline, CDR1 is ENHRY and CDR2 is SYGVKD. Trimming cost V 3 bases and J 11 bases, with 17 bases left between them. The CDR3 covers 14 residues. CDR3 region: CAISDSGGMLAQHF. Here the CDR3 DNA reads TGTGCCATCAGTGATTCCGGGGGGATGTTGGCCCAGCATTTT.